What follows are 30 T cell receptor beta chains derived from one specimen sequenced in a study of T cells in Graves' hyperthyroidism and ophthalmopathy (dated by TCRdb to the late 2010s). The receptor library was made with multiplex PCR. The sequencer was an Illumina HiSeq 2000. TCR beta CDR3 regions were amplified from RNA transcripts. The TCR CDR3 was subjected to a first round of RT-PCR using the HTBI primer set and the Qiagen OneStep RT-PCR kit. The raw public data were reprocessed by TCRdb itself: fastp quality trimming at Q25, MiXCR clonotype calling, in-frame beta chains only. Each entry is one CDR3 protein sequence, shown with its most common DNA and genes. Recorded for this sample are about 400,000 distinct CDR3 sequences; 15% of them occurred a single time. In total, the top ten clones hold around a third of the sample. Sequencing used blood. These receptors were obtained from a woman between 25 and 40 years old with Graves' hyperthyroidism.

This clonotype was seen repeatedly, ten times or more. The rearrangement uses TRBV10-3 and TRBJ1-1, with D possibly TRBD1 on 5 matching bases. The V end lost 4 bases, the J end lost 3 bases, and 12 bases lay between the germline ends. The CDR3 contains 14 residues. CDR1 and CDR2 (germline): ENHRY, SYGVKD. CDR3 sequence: CAISALGRDTEAFF. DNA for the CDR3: TGTGCCATCAGTGCCCTGGGCAGGGACACTGAAGCTTTCTTT.

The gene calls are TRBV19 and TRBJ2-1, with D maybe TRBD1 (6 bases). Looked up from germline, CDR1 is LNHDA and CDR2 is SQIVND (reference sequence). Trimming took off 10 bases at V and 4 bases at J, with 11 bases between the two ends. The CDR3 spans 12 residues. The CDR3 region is CATGTSYNEQFF. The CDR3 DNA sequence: TGTGCCACCGGGACAAGTTACAATGAGCAGTTCTTC.

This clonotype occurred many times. This chain's CDR3 is CASSPGQKSSYEQYF. The CDR3 region has the DNA TGTGCCAGCAGCCCGGGACAGAAAAGCTCCTACGAGCAGTACTTC. This chain uses TRBV3-1 with TRBJ2-7, with TRBD1 matching 7 bases. From germline, CDR1 is LGHDT and CDR2 YNNKEL (reference sequence). The CDR3 has 15 amino acids. V trimming: 4 bases; J trimming: 0 bases; junction bases outside the gene matches: 6.

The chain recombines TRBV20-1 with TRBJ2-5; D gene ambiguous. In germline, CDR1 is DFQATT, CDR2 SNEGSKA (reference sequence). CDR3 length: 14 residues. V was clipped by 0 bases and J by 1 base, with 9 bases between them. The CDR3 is CSAREASAQETQYF. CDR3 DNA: TGCAGTGCTAGAGAGGCGTCGGCCCAAGAGACCCAGTACTTC.

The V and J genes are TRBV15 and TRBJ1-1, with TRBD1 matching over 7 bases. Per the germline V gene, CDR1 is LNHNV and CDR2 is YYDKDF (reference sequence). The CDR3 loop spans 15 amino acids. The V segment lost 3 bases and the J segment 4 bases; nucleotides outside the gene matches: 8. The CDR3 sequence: CATSSNRGKSTEAFF. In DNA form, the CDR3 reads TGTGCCACCAGCAGCAACAGGGGAAAGAGCACTGAAGCTTTCTTT.

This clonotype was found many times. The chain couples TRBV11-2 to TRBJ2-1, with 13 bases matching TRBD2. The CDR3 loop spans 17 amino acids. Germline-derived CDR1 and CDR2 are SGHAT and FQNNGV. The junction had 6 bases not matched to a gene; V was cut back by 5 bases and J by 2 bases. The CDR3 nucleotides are TGTGCCAGCAGCCCCCGGACTAGCGGGAGTACCTACAATGAGCAGTTCTTC. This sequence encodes CASSPRTSGSTYNEQFF.

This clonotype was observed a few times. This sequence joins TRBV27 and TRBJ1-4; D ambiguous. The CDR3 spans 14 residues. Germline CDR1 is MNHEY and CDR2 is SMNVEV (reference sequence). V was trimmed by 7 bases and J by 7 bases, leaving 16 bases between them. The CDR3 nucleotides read TGTGCCAGCAAGAAGTCGACACCATTTGAAAAACTGTTTTTT. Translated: CASKKSTPFEKLFF.

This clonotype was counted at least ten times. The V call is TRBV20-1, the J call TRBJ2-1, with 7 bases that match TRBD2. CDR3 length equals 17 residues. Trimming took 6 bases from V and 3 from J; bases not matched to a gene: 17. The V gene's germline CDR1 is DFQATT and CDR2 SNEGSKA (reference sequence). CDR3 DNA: TGCAGTGCCAATAACGAAAACCGGGACTACTACTACAATGAGCAGTTCTTC. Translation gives CSANNENRDYYYNEQFF.

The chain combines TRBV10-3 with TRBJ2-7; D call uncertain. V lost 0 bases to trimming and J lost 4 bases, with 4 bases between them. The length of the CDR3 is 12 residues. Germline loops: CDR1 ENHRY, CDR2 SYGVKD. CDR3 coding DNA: TGTGCCATCAGTGAGTCGATGTACGAGCAGTACTTC. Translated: CAISESMYEQYF.

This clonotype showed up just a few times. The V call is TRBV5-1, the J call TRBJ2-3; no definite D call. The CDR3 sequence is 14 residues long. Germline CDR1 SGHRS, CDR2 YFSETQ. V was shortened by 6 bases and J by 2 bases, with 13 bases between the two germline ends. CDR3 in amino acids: CASTAVRLTDTQYF. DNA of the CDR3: TGCGCCAGCACCGCGGTGAGACTCACAGATACGCAGTATTTT.

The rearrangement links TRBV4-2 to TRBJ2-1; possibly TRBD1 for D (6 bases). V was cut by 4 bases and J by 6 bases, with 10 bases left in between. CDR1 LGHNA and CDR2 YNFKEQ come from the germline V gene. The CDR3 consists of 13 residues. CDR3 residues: CASSPEGGNEQFF. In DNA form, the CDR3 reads TGTGCCAGCAGCCCAGAAGGGGGCAATGAGCAGTTCTTC.

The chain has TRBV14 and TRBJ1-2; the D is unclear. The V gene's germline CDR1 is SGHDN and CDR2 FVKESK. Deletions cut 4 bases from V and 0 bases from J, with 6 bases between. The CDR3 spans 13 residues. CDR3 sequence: CASSRRSNYGYTF. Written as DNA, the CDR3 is TGTGCCAGCAGCCGCCGTTCTAACTATGGCTACACCTTC.

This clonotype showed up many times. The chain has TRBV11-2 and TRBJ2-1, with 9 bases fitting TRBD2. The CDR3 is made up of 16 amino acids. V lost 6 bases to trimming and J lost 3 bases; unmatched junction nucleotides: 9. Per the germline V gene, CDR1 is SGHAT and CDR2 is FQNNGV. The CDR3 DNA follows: TGTGCCAGCAGTCGACTTAGCGGGAGAAACTACAATGAGCAGTTCTTC. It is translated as CASSRLSGRNYNEQFF.

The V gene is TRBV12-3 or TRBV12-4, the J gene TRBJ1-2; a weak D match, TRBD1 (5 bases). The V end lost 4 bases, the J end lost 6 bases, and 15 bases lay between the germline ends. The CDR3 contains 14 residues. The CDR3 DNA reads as TGTGCCAGCAGTTCCGCGGGGGGTTCGGATGGCTACACCTTC. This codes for CASSSAGGSDGYTF.

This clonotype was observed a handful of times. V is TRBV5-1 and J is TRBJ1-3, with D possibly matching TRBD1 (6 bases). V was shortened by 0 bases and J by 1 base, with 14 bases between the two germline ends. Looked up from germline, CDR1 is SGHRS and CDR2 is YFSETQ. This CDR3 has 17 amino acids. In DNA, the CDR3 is TGCGCCAGCAGCTTGGGGACAGTCGGCCTTTCTGGAAACACCATATATTTT. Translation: CASSLGTVGLSGNTIYF.

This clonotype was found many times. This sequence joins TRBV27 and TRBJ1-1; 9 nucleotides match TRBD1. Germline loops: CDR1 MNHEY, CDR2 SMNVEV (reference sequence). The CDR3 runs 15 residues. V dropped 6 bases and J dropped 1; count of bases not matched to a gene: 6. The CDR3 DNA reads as TGTGCCAGCAGGGGGACAGGGTGGGAGAACACTGAAGCTTTCTTT. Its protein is CASRGTGWENTEAFF.

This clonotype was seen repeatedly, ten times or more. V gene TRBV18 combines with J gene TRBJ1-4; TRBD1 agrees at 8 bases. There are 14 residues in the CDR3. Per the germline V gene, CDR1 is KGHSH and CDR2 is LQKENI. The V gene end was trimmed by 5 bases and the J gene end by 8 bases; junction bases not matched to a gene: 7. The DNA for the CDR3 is TGTGCCAGCTCATGGACAGGGTCAAACGAAAAACTGTTTTTT. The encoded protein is CASSWTGSNEKLFF.

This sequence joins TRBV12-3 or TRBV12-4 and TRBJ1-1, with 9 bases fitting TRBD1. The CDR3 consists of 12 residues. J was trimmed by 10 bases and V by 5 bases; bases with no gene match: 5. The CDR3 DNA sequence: TGTGCCAGCAGTCTGGGGACAGGGAGAGCTTTCTTT. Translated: CASSLGTGRAFF.

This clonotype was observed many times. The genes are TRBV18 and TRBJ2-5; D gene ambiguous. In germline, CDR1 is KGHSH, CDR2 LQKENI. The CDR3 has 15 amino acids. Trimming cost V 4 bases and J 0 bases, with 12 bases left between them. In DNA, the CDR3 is TGTGCCAGCTCACGGGGTAAAACTGACCAAGAGACCCAGTACTTC. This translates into CASSRGKTDQETQYF.

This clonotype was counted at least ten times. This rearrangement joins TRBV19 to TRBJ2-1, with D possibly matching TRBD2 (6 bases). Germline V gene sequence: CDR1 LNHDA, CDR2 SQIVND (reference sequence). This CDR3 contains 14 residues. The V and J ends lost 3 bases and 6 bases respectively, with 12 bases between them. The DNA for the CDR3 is TGTGCCAGTAGTATTGGCGGGACCCCCAATGAGCAGTTCTTC. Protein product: CASSIGGTPNEQFF.

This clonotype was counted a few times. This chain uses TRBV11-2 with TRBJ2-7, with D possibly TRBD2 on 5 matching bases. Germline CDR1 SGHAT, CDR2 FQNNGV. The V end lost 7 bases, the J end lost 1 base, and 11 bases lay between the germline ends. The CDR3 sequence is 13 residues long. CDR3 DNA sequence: TGTGCCAGCAAAAAAACTAGTTCCTACGAGCAGTACTTC. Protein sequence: CASKKTSSYEQYF. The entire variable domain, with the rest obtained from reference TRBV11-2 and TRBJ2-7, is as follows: EAGVAQSPRYKIIEKRQSVAFWCNPISGHATLYWYQQILGQGPKLLIQFQNNGVVDDSQLPKDRFSAERLKGVDSTLKIQPAKLEDSAVYLCASKKTSSYEQYFGPGTRLTVT.

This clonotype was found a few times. The CDR3 DNA sequence: TGTGCCAGCAGCAGAGGACAGGGGGGGGAGCAGTACTTC. Translated, it gives CASSRGQGGEQYF. The V and J genes are TRBV7-7 and TRBJ2-7; 10 nucleotides agree with TRBD1. CDR1 and CDR2 (germline): SSHAT, FNYEAQ (reference sequence). The CDR3 is 13 amino acids. V was clipped by 5 bases and J by 7 bases; unmatched bases: 5.

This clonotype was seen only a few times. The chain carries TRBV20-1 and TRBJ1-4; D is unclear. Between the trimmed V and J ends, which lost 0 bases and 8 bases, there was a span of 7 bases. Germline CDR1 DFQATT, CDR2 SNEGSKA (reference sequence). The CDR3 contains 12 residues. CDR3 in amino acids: CSARETSEKLFF. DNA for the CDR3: TGCAGTGCTAGAGAAACAAGCGAAAAACTGTTTTTT.

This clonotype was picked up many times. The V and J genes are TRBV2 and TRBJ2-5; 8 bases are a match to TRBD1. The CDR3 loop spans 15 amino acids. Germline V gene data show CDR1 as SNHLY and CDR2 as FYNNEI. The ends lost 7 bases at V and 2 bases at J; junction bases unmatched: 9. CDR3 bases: TGTGCCAGCACTCTGGGACAGGCAATACAAGAGACCCAGTACTTC. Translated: CASTLGQAIQETQYF. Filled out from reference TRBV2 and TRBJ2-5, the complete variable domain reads EPEVTQTPSHQVTQMGQEVILRCVPISNHLYFYWYRQILGQKVEFLVSFYNNEISEKSEIFDDQFSVERPDGSNFTLKIRSTKLEDSAMYFCASTLGQAIQETQYFGPGTRLLVL.

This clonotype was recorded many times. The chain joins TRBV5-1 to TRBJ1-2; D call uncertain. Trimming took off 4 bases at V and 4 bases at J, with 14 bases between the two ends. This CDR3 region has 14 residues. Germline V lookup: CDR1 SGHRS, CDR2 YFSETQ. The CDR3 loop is CASSTLGERYGYTF. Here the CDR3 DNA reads TGCGCCAGCAGCACACTCGGGGAGCGCTATGGCTACACCTTC. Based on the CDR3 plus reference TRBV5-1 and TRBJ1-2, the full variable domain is KAGVTQTPRYLIKTRGQQVTLSCSPISGHRSVSWYQQTPGQGLQFLFEYFSETQRNKGNFPGRFSGRQFSNSRSEMNVSTLELGDSALYLCASSTLGERYGYTFGSGTRLTVV.

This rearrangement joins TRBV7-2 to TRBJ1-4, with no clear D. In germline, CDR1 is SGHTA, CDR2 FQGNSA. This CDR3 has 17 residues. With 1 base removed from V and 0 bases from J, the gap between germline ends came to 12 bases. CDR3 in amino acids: CASSLGDSKPTNEKLFF. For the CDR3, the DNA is TGTGCCAGCAGCTTAGGGGATAGCAAACCAACTAATGAAAAACTGTTTTTT.

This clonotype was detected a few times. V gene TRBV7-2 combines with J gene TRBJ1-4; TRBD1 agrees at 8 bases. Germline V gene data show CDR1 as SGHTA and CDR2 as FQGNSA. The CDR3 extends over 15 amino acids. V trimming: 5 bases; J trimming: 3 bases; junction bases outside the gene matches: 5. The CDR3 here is CASSIRQGPNEKLFF. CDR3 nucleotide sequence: TGTGCCAGCAGCATCAGACAGGGGCCTAATGAAAAACTGTTTTTT.

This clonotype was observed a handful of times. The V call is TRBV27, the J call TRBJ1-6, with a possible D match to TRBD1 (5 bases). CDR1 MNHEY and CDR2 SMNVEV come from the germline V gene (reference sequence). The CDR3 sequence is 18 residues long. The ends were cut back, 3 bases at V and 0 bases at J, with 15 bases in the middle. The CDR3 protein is CASSLGYLRGSYNSPLHF. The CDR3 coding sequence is TGTGCCAGCAGTTTGGGGTATCTAAGGGGCTCCTATAATTCACCCCTCCACTTT.

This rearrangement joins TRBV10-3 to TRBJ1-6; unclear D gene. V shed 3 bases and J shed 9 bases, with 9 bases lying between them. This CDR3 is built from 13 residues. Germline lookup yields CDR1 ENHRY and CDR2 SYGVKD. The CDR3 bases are TGTGCCATCAGTGATATGGGTACTTCACCCCTCCACTTT. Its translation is CAISDMGTSPLHF.

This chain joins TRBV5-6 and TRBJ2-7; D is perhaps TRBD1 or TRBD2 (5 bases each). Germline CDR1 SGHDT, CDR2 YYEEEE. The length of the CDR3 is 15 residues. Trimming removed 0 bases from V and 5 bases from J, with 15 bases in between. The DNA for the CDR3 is TGTGCCAGCAGCTTGGAATATCGAAGAGGGGACGAGCAGTACTTC. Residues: CASSLEYRRGDEQYF.